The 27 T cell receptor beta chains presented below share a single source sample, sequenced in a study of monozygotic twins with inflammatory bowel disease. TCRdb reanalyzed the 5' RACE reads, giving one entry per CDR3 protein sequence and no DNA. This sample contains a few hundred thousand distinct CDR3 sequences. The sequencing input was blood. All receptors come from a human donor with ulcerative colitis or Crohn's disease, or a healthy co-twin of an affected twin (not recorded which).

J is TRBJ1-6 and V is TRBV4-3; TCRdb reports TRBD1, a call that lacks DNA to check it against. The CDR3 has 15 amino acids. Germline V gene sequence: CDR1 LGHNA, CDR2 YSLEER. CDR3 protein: CASSQDGGGRSPLHF.

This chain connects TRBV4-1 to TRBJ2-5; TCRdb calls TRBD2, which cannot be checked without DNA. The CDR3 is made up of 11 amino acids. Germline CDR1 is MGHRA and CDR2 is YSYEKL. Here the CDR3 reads CASSLEGPQYF.

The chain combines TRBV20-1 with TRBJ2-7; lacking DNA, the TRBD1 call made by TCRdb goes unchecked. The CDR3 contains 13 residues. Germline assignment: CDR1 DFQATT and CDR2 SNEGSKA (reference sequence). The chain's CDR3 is CSARAPPLDEQYF.

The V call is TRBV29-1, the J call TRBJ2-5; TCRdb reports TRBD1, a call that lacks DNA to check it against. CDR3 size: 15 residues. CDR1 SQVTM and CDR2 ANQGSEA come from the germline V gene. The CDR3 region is CSVGSHLRGQETQYF.

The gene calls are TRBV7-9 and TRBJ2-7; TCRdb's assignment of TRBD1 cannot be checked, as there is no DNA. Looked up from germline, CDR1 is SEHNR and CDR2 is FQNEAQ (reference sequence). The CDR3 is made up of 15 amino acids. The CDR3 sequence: CASSLQGQGNYEQYF.

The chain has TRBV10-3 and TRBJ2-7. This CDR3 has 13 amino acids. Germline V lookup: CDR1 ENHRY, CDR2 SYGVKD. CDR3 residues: CAISTGISYEQYF.

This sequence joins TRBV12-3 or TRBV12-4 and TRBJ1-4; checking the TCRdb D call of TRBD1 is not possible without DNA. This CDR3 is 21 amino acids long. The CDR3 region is CASSLGRHHPLRQGYHEKLFF.

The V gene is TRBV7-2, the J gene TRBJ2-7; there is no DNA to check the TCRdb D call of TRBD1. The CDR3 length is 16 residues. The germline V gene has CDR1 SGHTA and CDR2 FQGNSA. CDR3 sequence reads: CASSLGRQGRGYEQYF.

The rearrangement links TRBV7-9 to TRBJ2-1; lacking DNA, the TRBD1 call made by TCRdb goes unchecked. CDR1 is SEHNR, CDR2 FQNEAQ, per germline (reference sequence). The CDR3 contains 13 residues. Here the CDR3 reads CASSLRLGGEQFF. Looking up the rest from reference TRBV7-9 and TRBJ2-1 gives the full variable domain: DTGVSQNPRHKITKRGQNVTFRCDPISEHNRLYWYRQTLGQGPEFLTYFQNEAQLEKSRLLSDRFSAERPKGSFSTLEIQRTEQGDSAMYLCASSLRLGGEQFFGPGTRLTVL.

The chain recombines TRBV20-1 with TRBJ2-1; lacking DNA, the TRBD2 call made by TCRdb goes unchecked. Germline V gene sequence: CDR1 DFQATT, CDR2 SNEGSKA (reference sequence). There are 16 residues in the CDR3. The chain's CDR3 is CSASLGGSGAYNEQFF.

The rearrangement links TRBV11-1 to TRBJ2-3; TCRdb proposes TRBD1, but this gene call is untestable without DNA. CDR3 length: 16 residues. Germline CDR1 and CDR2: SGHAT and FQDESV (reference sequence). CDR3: CASSFGQGALTDTQYF.

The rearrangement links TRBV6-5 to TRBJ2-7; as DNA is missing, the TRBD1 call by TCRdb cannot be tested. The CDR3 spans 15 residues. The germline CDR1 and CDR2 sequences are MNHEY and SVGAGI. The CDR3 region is CASSSQGSTAYEQYF.

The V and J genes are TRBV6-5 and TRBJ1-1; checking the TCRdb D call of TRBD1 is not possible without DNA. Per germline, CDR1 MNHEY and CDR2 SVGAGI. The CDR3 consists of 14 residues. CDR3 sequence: CASSYTSRGSEAFF.

This CDR3 is CASSSIPGLNNSPLHF. V gene TRBV11-2 combines with J gene TRBJ1-6. Germline CDR1 and CDR2: SGHAT and FQNNGV. The CDR3 spans 16 residues.

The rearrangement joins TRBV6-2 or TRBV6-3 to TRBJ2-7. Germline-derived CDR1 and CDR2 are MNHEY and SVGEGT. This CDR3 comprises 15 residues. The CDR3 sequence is CASSYSGILGYEQYF.

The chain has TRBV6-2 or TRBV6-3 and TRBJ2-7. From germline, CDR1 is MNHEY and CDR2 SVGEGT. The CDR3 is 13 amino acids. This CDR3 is CASSFPESYEQYF.

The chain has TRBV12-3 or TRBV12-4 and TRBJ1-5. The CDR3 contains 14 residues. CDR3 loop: CASTDGVSNQPQHF.

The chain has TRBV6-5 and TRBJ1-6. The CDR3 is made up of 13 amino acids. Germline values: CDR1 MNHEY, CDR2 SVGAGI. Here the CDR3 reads CASSSGGGIPLHF.

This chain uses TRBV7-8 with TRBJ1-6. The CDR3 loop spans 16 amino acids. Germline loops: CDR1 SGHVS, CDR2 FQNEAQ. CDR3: CASSLLGGTGNSPLHF.

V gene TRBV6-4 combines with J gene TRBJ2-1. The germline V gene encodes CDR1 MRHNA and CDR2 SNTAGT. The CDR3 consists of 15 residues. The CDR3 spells CASSDSVEAYNEQFF.

This chain's CDR3 is CASSYAIISSYNEQFF. The chain is built from TRBV7-2 and TRBJ2-1. Looked up from germline, CDR1 is SGHTA and CDR2 is FQGNSA. This CDR3 spans 16 amino acids.

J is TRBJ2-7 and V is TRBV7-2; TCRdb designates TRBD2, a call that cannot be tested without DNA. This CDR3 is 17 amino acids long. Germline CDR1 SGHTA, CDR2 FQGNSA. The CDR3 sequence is CASSLVQQGEGLYEQYF.

The CDR3 here is CASSHRGPGAGDEKLFF. The rearrangement joins TRBV23-1 to TRBJ1-4; TCRdb indicates TRBD1, and absent DNA this call remains unverified. TRBV23-1 falls under the ORF class, with uncertain function. The CDR3 loop spans 17 amino acids.

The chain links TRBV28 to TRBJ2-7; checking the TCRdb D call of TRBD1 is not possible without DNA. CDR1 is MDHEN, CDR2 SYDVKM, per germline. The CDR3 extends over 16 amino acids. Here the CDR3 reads CASSLSTGTGGSEQYF. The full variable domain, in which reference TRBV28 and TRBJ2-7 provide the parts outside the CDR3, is DVKVTQSSRYLVKRTGEKVFLECVQDMDHENMFWYRQDPGLGLRLIYFSYDVKMKEKGDIPEGYSVSREKKERFSLILESASTNQTSMYLCASSLSTGTGGSEQYFGPGTRLTVT.

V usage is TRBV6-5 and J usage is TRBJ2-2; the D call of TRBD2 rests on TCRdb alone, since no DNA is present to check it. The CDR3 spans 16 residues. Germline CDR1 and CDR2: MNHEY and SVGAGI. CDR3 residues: CASSYSSGGAPGELFF.

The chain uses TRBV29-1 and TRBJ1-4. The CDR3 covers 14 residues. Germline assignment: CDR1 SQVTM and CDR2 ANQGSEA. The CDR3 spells CSVRDGATNEKLFF.

The CDR3 reads CASGTRVLGTEAFF. This chain joins TRBV7-2 and TRBJ1-1. Germline V gene lookup returns CDR1 SGHTA and CDR2 FQGNSA. CDR3 size: 14 residues.